The 20 T cell receptor beta chains below all came from one sample that was sequenced in a study of beta chain features in type 1 diabetes. The study, taken as a whole, reports: There was a moderate but significant shortening of TCRB CDR3s in all four CD4+ subsets of Type 1 diabetes patients.

Antigens of these TCRs are unknown. Expressed TCRB transcripts were sequenced after all isolated RNA was converted to cDNA. Sequenced by immunoSEQ multiplex PCR; TCRdb stores in-frame clones only, minus some. The table has about 150,000 clones, 10% to 13% seen once. The specimen was central memory CD4+ T cells from blood. The source of these receptors is a young man with type 1 diabetes.

V is TRBV19 and J is TRBJ2-3; 9 bases are a match to TRBD2. The V and J ends lost 3 bases and 5 bases, in that order; junction bases with no gene match: 3. The CDR3 has 14 amino acids. The germline V gene encodes CDR1 LNHDA and CDR2 SQIVND (reference sequence). The CDR3 bases are TGTGCCAGTAGTATGCGGGAGGGCCTAGATACGCAGTATTTT. Translation gives CASSMREGLDTQYF.

This clone was found many times. This sample includes further DNA sequences coding for the same CDR3. V gene TRBV7-9 combines with J gene TRBJ2-7; no definite D call. With 5 bases removed from V and 2 bases from J, the gap between germline ends came to 10 bases. The germline gives CDR1 SEHNR, CDR2 FQNEAQ (reference sequence). The CDR3 length is 13 residues. The CDR3 coding sequence is TGTGCCAGCAGCCCCCTGAGCCCCTACGAGCAGTACTTC. Translating it yields CASSPLSPYEQYF.

The chain has TRBV4-1 and TRBJ2-1, with 7 bases matching TRBD2. V shed 0 bases and J 2 bases; nucleotides not matched to a gene: 7. CDR3 length equals 17 residues. Looked up from germline, CDR1 is MGHRA and CDR2 is YSYEKL. CDR3 DNA: TGCGCCAGCAGCCAAGACCCCAGCGGGACGACCTACAATGAGCAGTTCTTC. This codes for CASSQDPSGTTYNEQFF.

This clone has a handful of counts. The chain couples TRBV7-3 to TRBJ2-7; 9 nucleotides align to TRBD1. J lost 4 bases, V lost 5 bases, and 3 bases had no gene match. CDR1 is SGHTA, CDR2 FQGTGA, per germline. The CDR3 covers 13 residues. In DNA form, the CDR3 reads TGTGCCAGCAGCGGGGGACAGGGATACGAGCAGTACTTC. This translates into CASSGGQGYEQYF.

The chain has TRBV30 and TRBJ2-3, with 11 bases that match TRBD2. This CDR3 has 15 amino acids. V lost 3 bases and J lost 6; bases outside the gene matches: 8. Germline values: CDR1 GTSNPN, CDR2 SVGIG (reference sequence). CDR3 residues: CAWRQTSGMSDTQYF. CDR3 DNA: TGTGCCTGGAGGCAGACTAGCGGGATGAGTGATACGCAGTATTTT.

This clone appeared a few times. The V call is TRBV19, the J call TRBJ2-7, with 9 positions matching TRBD2. Germline loops: CDR1 LNHDA, CDR2 SQIVND (reference sequence). With 6 bases clipped from V and 0 bases from J, the junction kept 3 bases outside the gene matches. The CDR3 has 14 amino acids. CDR3 in amino acids: CASSATSGSYEQYF. The CDR3 DNA reads TGTGCCAGTAGCGCGACTAGCGGCTCCTACGAGCAGTACTTC.

J is TRBJ2-1 and V is TRBV7-8, with 7 nucleotides matching TRBD2. This CDR3 comprises 16 residues. The junction had 8 bases not matched to a gene; V was cut back by 4 bases and J by 2 bases. The germline V gene encodes CDR1 SGHVS and CDR2 FQNEAQ. This chain's CDR3 is CASSSQTSKAYNEQFF. The CDR3 region has the DNA TGTGCCAGCAGCTCACAGACTAGCAAGGCCTACAATGAGCAGTTCTTC.

Here the CDR3 DNA reads TGTGCCAGCAGCTTCGCGGGGTTGCGGAATCAGCCCCAGCATTTT. It specifies CASSFAGLRNQPQHF. V and J are TRBV7-2 and TRBJ1-5, with D unclear. This CDR3 comprises 15 residues. The germline V gene has CDR1 SGHTA and CDR2 FQGNSA. The V and J ends lost 3 bases and 4 bases respectively, with 13 bases between them.

The rearrangement joins TRBV5-1 to TRBJ2-7; TRBD2 aligns across 8 bases. The CDR3 has 15 residues. Germline values: CDR1 SGHRS, CDR2 YFSETQ. V trimming: 4 bases; J trimming: 7 bases; junction bases outside the gene matches: 13. The CDR3 nucleotides read TGCGCCAGCAGCGAAGGACTAGCCCCCGTAGGAGAGCAGTACTTC. Protein: CASSEGLAPVGEQYF.

This clone showed up just a few times. A read error may account for a junction end that differs from germline. The chain employs TRBV6-6 and TRBJ2-2, with D possibly TRBD1 on 5 matching bases. The germline gives CDR1 MNHNY, CDR2 SVGAGI (reference sequence). The CDR3 has 15 amino acids. In DNA, the CDR3 is TGTGCCATCAGTGACCGACAGAAAAACACCGGGGAGCTGTTTTTT. As protein: CAISDRQKNTGELFF.

The genes are TRBV12-2 and TRBJ2-7; TRBD2 was called by the table and not checked on the DNA. TRBV12-2 is a pseudogene segment. The length of the CDR3 is 11 residues. CDR3 sequence: CASRLAYEQYF. CDR3 coding DNA: TGTGCAAGTCGTCTCGCCTACGAGCAGTACTTC.

The rearrangement joins TRBV5-1 to TRBJ2-6; D might be TRBD2 (6 bases). Germline loops: CDR1 SGHRS, CDR2 YFSETQ. CDR3 length: 17 residues. V lost 4 bases and J 0 bases, leaving 14 bases between the germline ends. CDR3 sequence: CASSVGLPSSGANVLTF. The CDR3 region has the DNA TGCGCCAGCAGCGTGGGACTTCCTAGCTCTGGGGCCAACGTCCTGACTTTC.

The table lists this clone with a few counts. The rearrangement joins TRBV7-6 to TRBJ2-7; 10 positions match TRBD2. The CDR3 covers 13 residues. J lost 1 base, V lost 8 bases, and 2 bases had no gene match. From germline, CDR1 is SGHVS and CDR2 FNYEAQ. The CDR3 DNA reads as TGTGCCAGCGGTAGCGGGAGGTCCTACGAGCAGTACTTC. Amino acid sequence: CASGSGRSYEQYF.

The rearrangement uses TRBV27 and TRBJ2-5; maybe TRBD2 (6 bases). The CDR3 loop spans 15 amino acids. The V and J ends lost 2 bases and 6 bases respectively, with 16 bases between them. Per the germline V gene, CDR1 is MNHEY and CDR2 is SMNVEV (reference sequence). Here the CDR3 reads CASSLGAPGRQTQYF. The CDR3 DNA follows: TGTGCCAGCAGTTTAGGTGCCCCGGGGAGGCAGACCCAGTACTTC.

This clone turned up a few times. The same CDR3 is also encoded by other DNA sequences in this sample. In nucleotides, the CDR3 is TGTGCCAGTAGTCCCTCCCCTAGCGGTTCCTACAATGAGCAGTTCTTC. It codes for CASSPSPSGSYNEQFF. The chain couples TRBV19 to TRBJ2-1, with 7 bases identical to TRBD2. After removal of 5 bases from V and 1 base from J, the junction contained 8 bases not matched to a gene. CDR1 and CDR2 (germline): LNHDA, SQIVND (reference sequence). This CDR3 contains 16 residues.

The table lists this clone with a few counts. The chain combines TRBV2 with TRBJ2-1, with 7 bases aligning to TRBD2. From germline, CDR1 is SNHLY and CDR2 FYNNEI. The CDR3 is 14 residues long. The V and J ends lost 8 bases and 5 bases, in that order; junction bases with no gene match: 9. The CDR3 DNA reads TGTGCCAGCGCTACTAGCGAGAGCGACAATGAGCAGTTCTTC. This sequence encodes CASATSESDNEQFF.

This clone appeared a few times. The chain uses TRBV14 and TRBJ2-2; D is undetermined. The CDR3 is made up of 14 amino acids. The germline CDR1 and CDR2 sequences are SGHDN and FVKESK. V lost 3 bases and J 1 base, leaving 6 bases between the germline ends. The CDR3 nucleotides read TGTGCCAGCAGCCAGTCGTGGAACACCGGGGAGCTGTTTTTT. This codes for CASSQSWNTGELFF.

This clone was seen only a few times. The chain links TRBV6-4 to TRBJ2-3; TRBD2 might be the D (6 bases). Per germline, CDR1 MRHNA and CDR2 SNTAGT. The V end lost 6 bases, the J end lost 3 bases, and 7 bases lay between the germline ends. This CDR3 is 12 amino acids long. CDR3 coding DNA: TGTGCCAGCAGGGAGGGTACAGATACGCAGTATTTT. This codes for CASREGTDTQYF.

The CDR3, as DNA: TGTGCCATCAGTGAGTCGACAGGAGCCACTAATGAAAAACTGTTTTTT. Translating gives CAISESTGATNEKLFF. The rearrangement links TRBV10-3 to TRBJ1-4, with a tentative D call TRBD1 (6 bases). The CDR3 has 16 residues. The ends were cut back, 0 bases at V and 2 bases at J, with 10 bases in the middle. CDR1 and CDR2 (germline): ENHRY, SYGVKD.

The chain has TRBV5-1 and TRBJ2-3, with D perhaps TRBD1 (6 bases). The ends were cut back, 4 bases at V and 0 bases at J, with 9 bases in the middle. Germline V CDR1 and CDR2: SGHRS, YFSETQ. This CDR3 spans 14 amino acids. CDR3 loop: CASSRGGSTDTQYF. CDR3 in DNA: TGCGCCAGCAGCCGAGGGGGAAGCACAGATACGCAGTATTTT.